This T cell receptor beta chain was recovered during a study of cytomegalovirus exposure and HLA in healthy donors (dated by TCRdb to the late 2010s). At the level of the whole study: An earlier analysis of several hundred of the donors reported about 280 Gb of sequence data and about 120 million unique TCR beta sequences obtained from approximately 180 million T cells. An early release that covered about 600 HLA-typed donors contained approximately 320 gigabases of sequencing data and 75 million to 100 million unique TCR sequences. The aim of the study was to test whether cataloging public T cell receptors could identify signatures of past pathogen exposure. A later analysis re-analyzed previously published TCR beta repertoires from about 600 donors and added high-resolution HLA genotyping to study TCR occurrence patterns. To predict cytomegalovirus infection status, the study combined high-throughput TCR immunosequencing, statistical association of individual TCRs with disease status, and machine learning. HLA typing covered class I and class II loci at four-digit resolution. Every discovery cohort repertoire had been produced on one sequencing platform. The number of typed donors differed by locus: about 620-640 for A, B, C, DRB1 and DQB1; some 500 for DQA1; over 600 for DPA1; and some 450 for DPB1. Donor age, sex, ethnicity and CMV serostatus were compiled alongside the repertoire data. The T cell repertoires of under 750 subjects were profiled by immunosequencing and related to cytomegalovirus serostatus. Rather than using new phenotypic data, the later analysis identified candidate immune exposures from TCR beta sequences and from how often those sequences occurred across donors. Roughly 5 DR-DQ haplotypes were treated as single units for association and clustering because of strong linkage in the cohort. Along with the approximately 700-subject first cohort, a separate validation cohort of about 110 different subjects was used. In an earlier analysis of 587 of the donors, high-throughput TCR beta sequencing was used to judge whether each TCR beta V gene segment behaved as functional or pseudogenic. Among some 400 genotyped donors of the cohort, an average of roughly 230,000 unique TCR beta nucleotide sequences was sequenced per donor, of which approximately 19% were non-productive. Among the approximately 420 genotyped donors, around 81% belonged to the genetic ancestry cluster associated with self-reported Caucasian donors. In a later genetic analysis, genome-wide SNP genotypes for about 55% of the roughly 670 donors were used, and that subset was treated as a discovery cohort. Broad study findings and their caveats: Most TCR sequences were observed very rarely across donors, whereas some public TCRs were present in many individuals. When HLA alleles, especially DR and DQ, strongly co-occurred, attributing TCR associations to individual alleles was difficult. According to the authors, the approach could potentially be generalized to other disease states and immunological phenotypes. Roughly uniform sequencing depth across donors was assumed in presence/absence analyses, although this assumption may not hold. A later analysis found that TCR association rates varied across HLA loci, with DRB1 alleles showing the most associated TCRs and HLA-C alleles the fewest. In vitro tests confirmed that a few of the cytomegalovirus-associated TCR beta chains recognize cytomegalovirus antigens. In a later analysis, HLA-associated TCR beta chains were found to be more clonally expanded and to have lower generation probabilities than equally common non-associated chains. Immune exposure information for the cohort was limited to CMV serostatus. The classifier was reported to diagnose cytomegalovirus status with high specificity and sensitivity in both the original and validation cohorts. Because some donors lacked HLA typing at each locus, the association tests relied only on the typed subset. The sequencing pipeline was judged likely to have produced a cluster of highly shared sequence variants as a technical artifact. In a later genetic analysis, a missense DCLRE1C variant was associated with V-gene and J-gene trimming of TCR beta chains, and the association was replicated in an independent cohort. Specific HLA alleles were associated with 15,000 to 20,000 TCR beta sequences at a false discovery rate of 0.05 in a later analysis. Correlated functional status among segregating V segments might reflect linkage disequilibrium, but an unknown experimental factor could not be ruled out. The earlier analysis of 587 of the donors excluded around 17 rarely observed V segments, including chromosome 9 orphons, because counts were too low. According to a later analysis, parvovirus B19, influenza, CMV and Epstein-Barr virus appeared linked to several top co-occurrence clusters. A further reported finding was that TCR beta sequences accurately predicted the HLA-A and HLA-B alleles for most subjects in the first cohort. According to a later analysis, most CMV-associated TCR beta chains appeared to be HLA-restricted, and the HLA associations seemed to be driven largely by CMV exposure. Compared with the roughly 700-donor mean, donors in an Asian-associated ancestry cluster had fewer N-insertions in productive TCRs, according to a later genetic analysis. This cohort had only TCR beta chains sequenced, and the lack of alpha or paired-chain data limited which features could be detected. In an earlier analysis of approximately 590 of the donors, most TCR beta V segments were observed in productive rearrangements about 87% or about 30% of the time, broadly matching IMGT annotations. The study listed over 150 TCR beta chains as associated with cytomegalovirus.

Library creation used the immunoSEQ multiplex PCR assay. The multiplex PCR relied on a mix of 60 forward primers for TCR Vbeta segments and 13 reverse primers for TCR Jbeta segments. The CDR3 region of rearranged TCR beta genes was amplified from genomic DNA with a multiplex PCR assay. The Illumina HiSeq System was used to sequence the amplified TCR beta libraries as 87-base-pair reads. The authors processed their data as follows. Across the roughly 640 repertoires, a later analysis counted tens of millions of unique TCR beta chains, some 11 million of which were shared by at least two donors. A nearest-neighbor algorithm error-corrected the raw reads and collapsed the reads into unique sequences, merging closely related sequences to remove PCR and sequencing errors. CDR3 sequences were aligned to IMGT reference sequences to assign V, D and J gene segments. For a sequence to be retained, at least a six-nucleotide match to both a V gene segment and a J gene segment was required. A rearrangement was called productive if the CDR3 had no stop codons and remained in frame with V and J, and every other rearrangement was called non-productive. CDR3 was defined by IMGT convention, running from the second conserved V-encoded cysteine to the conserved J-encoded phenylalanine. The earlier analysis of approximately 500 of the donors excluded sequences that lacked an unambiguous match to a single V gene segment. An earlier analysis of 587 of the donors called V segments functional above 56.7% productive rearrangements and segregating when the between-donor standard deviation exceeded 5%. To diagnose cytomegalovirus status from the catalog of TCR beta chain sequences, a statistical classification framework was built. In a later analysis, TCR nucleotide sequences were compared against IMGT/GENE-DB human TR gene sequences so that V and J genes could be assigned. The TCRdist pipeline was used in a later analysis to assign CDR3 sequences and most-parsimonious VDJ recombination scenarios. A later analysis defined each TCR beta chain by its CDR3 amino acid sequence plus V-gene family, and excluded reads lacking a unique V-gene family. As a way to deal with suspected cross-contamination and a sequencing artifact, a later analysis dropped 450 to 700 nucleotide sequences that were highly shared and had low generation probability. In a later analysis, a clonal expansion index was calculated for each public chain from normalized within-repertoire ranks of inferred template counts. In a later analysis, generation probabilities were computed with a VDJ recombination model fitted to out-of-frame rearrangements, and the resulting probabilities were checked against IGoR. In a later analysis, TCR-TCR, TCR-HLA and TCR-CMV co-occurrence was scored with hypergeometric tests, and a repertoire-size bias correction was applied to TCR pairs. To estimate false discovery rates, a later analysis permuted the HLA or CMV assignments 20 times. In a later analysis, co-occurring TCRs were grouped with DBSCAN, and TCRdist sequence similarity was added when clustering was performed within HLA-allele-positive subsets. Repertoires with fewer than 30,000 or more than 120,000 public chains, plus five repertoires with anomalous nucleotide sharing, were excluded from co-occurrence clustering. TCRdb obtained this table from immuneACCESS and retained in-frame rearrangements with V and J assigned. These tables miss some clones; where compared with another copy, unresolved V genes account for less than half of the shortfall, and the remainder is unexplained. V, J and clone size reflect that table, while D and trimming were determined from the DNA. This sample has around 72,000 clones in its table, and just over 75% of those were observed once. In total, the top ten clones hold approximately 5.8% of the sample.

In regard to this clone: Its cognate antigen has yet to be identified. No base qualities exist here, and no much larger clone lies one base off it.

The cohort consisted of fewer than 700 healthy bone marrow donors. At the time of sampling, every cohort member was nominally healthy, though immune exposures that went unrecorded were likely present. The donor was CMV seronegative and belonged to the group of 352 seronegative cohort members. A peripheral blood sample was collected from each donor, and TCR beta sequencing was performed on peripheral blood mononuclear cells. Genomic DNA extraction from the blood cell samples was performed with the Qiagen DNeasy Blood Extraction Kit. The clonotype originates from a man in his fifties or sixties in good health and CMV-seronegative. The sequenced material came from PBMCs.

The nucleotide sequence reads as follows: TGTGCCAGCAGTTCTTATAGCGGGAGTCCCACAGATACGCAGTATTTT. It is translated as CASSSYSGSPTDTQYF. The V gene is TRBV5-4 and the J gene is TRBJ2-3, and TRBD2 aligns with 9 junction nucleotides. From V the trimming removes 5 bases and from J it removes 2 bases, while the gene matches leave 9 bases of the junction unaccounted for. The CDR3 measures 16 amino acids from cysteine to phenylalanine. The retained sequence is limited to the CDR3, 48 bases, with the frame set at the first base. The germline V gene (reference sequence) yields SGHNT for CDR1 and YYREEE for CDR2.